These 32 T cell receptor beta chains were all obtained from the same sample, sequenced in a study of PD-1 blockade in mismatch repair-deficient tumors. Profiling relied on immunoSEQ multiplex PCR, and the TCRdb table lists in-frame clones only, not all of them. The repertoire holds 100,000 to 150,000 clones, roughly nine tenths seen once, with less than 15% in the top ten. The source material was peripheral blood, sampled 44 weeks after starting pembrolizumab. The receptors come from an adult with mismatch repair-deficient cancer.

The chain uses TRBV7-9 and TRBJ1-2; no definite D call. V was pared by 6 bases and J by 6 bases, with 17 bases between. The CDR3 loop spans 14 amino acids. The germline CDR1 and CDR2 sequences are SEHNR and FQNEAQ (reference sequence). CDR3 loop: CASRPFREGHGYTF. The CDR3 DNA reads TGTGCCAGCAGACCATTTCGTGAGGGTCATGGCTACACCTTC.

The rearrangement joins TRBV2 to TRBJ2-7; D is unclear. Trimming took off 6 bases at V and 9 bases at J, with 12 bases between the two ends. The CDR3 sequence is 11 residues long. Germline V gene data show CDR1 as SNHLY and CDR2 as FYNNEI. CDR3: CASSDTTTQYF. The CDR3, as DNA: TGTGCCAGCAGCGATACTACGACGCAGTACTTC.

There are a few counts of this clone. V gene TRBV28 combines with J gene TRBJ1-2; 9 bases line up with TRBD1. There are 14 residues in the CDR3. J gave up 1 base and V 6 bases, and 3 bases lay outside the gene matches. Looked up from germline, CDR1 is MDHEN and CDR2 is SYDVKM. The CDR3 spells CASRGTGYNYGYTF. In nucleotides, the CDR3 is TGTGCCAGCAGAGGGACAGGGTATAACTATGGCTACACCTTC.

The V and J genes are TRBV27 and TRBJ2-7, with D uncertain. V lost 6 bases and J lost 5, with 17 bases in between. Germline V gives CDR1 MNHEY, CDR2 SMNVEV (reference sequence). This CDR3 spans 14 amino acids. The CDR3 DNA sequence: TGTGCCAGCAGCTCCTGGGGTATATCGGACGAGCAGTACTTC. This encodes CASSSWGISDEQYF.

The chain couples TRBV11-3 to TRBJ2-7; D remains ambiguous. Trimming left V 4 bases short and J 6 bases short, with 7 bases between. Germline V CDR1 and CDR2: SGHNT, YENEEA. The CDR3 is 11 residues long. For the CDR3, the DNA is TGTGCCAGCAGCTCCTTCTTCGAGCAGTACTTC. The encoded protein is CASSSFFEQYF.

This chain joins TRBV5-6 and TRBJ2-1; the D is unclear. The CDR3 spans 15 residues. Trimming left V 4 bases short and J 6 bases short, with 17 bases between. Germline loops: CDR1 SGHDT, CDR2 YYEEEE. The CDR3 DNA reads as TGTGCCAGCAGCCGCGTAGGGCGGTGGTCCAATGAGCAGTTCTTC. Its translation: CASSRVGRWSNEQFF.

The rearrangement joins TRBV10-3 to TRBJ2-7, with 14 bases aligning to TRBD2. The CDR3 sequence is 16 residues long. Germline CDR1 reads ENHRY; CDR2 reads SYGVKD. V lost 3 bases and J lost 4; bases outside the gene matches: 5. The CDR3 loop is CAISEPGTSGSYEQYF. CDR3 DNA sequence: TGTGCCATCAGTGAACCTGGGACTAGCGGGAGTTACGAGCAGTACTTC.

The CDR3 region is CASSQGTSGAYEQYF. For the CDR3, the DNA is TGTGCCAGCAGCCAGGGGACTAGCGGAGCCTACGAGCAGTACTTC. The rearrangement links TRBV4-2 to TRBJ2-7; 11 nucleotides agree with TRBD2. J gave up 2 bases and V 3 bases, and 3 bases lay outside the gene matches. Germline CDR1 is LGHNA and CDR2 is YNFKEQ. The CDR3 contains 15 residues.

This clone was observed once. The chain combines TRBV30 with TRBJ1-2, with a tentative D call TRBD1 (5 bases). CDR3 size: 15 residues. Germline V gene data show CDR1 as GTSNPN and CDR2 as SVGIG (reference sequence). The ends were cut back, 3 bases at V and 8 bases at J, with 22 bases in the middle. Here the CDR3 reads CAWSSTPGARDGYTF. The DNA of the CDR3 is TGTGCCTGGAGCTCAACCCCGGGCGCCCGGGACGGCTACACCTTC. Complete variable domain (other parts from reference TRBV30 and TRBJ1-2): SQTIHQWPATLVQPVGSPLSLECTVEGTSNPNLYWYRQAAGRGLQLLFYSVGIGQISSEVPQNLSASRPQDRQFILSSKKLLLSDSGFYLCAWSSTPGARDGYTFGSGTRLTVV.

The chain couples TRBV21-1 to TRBJ2-7; the D call in the table, TRBD1, was not verified against the DNA. TRBV21-1 is described as a pseudogene. The CDR3 totals 12 residues. This chain's CDR3 is CASSKTGYEQYF. In nucleotides, the CDR3 is TGTGCCAGCAGCAAAACAGGTTACGAGCAGTACTTC.

This sequence joins TRBV5-1 and TRBJ2-1; 12 positions match TRBD2. CDR3 length equals 16 residues. The junction had 7 bases not matched to a gene; V was cut back by 3 bases and J by 6 bases. Germline CDR1 is SGHRS and CDR2 is YFSETQ. CDR3 bases: TGCGCCAGCAGCTCACCGGCTAGCGGGAGGGCCAATGAGCAGTTCTTC. It encodes CASSSPASGRANEQFF. The full variable domain, in which reference TRBV5-1 and TRBJ2-1 provide the parts outside the CDR3, is KAGVTQTPRYLIKTRGQQVTLSCSPISGHRSVSWYQQTPGQGLQFLFEYFSETQRNKGNFPGRFSGRQFSNSRSEMNVSTLELGDSALYLCASSSPASGRANEQFFGPGTRLTVL.

The rearrangement uses TRBV27 and TRBJ2-7; D possibly corresponds to TRBD2 (6 bases). The ends were cut back, 3 bases at V and 3 bases at J, with 18 bases in the middle. Germline assignment: CDR1 MNHEY and CDR2 SMNVEV (reference sequence). The CDR3 totals 16 residues. As DNA, the CDR3 is TGTGCCAGCAGTTTGGTCCCCTCGGGGGAATTCTACGAGCAGTACTTC. Encoded protein: CASSLVPSGEFYEQYF.

This sequence joins TRBV27 and TRBJ1-1; TRBD1 agrees at 8 bases. The germline CDR1 and CDR2 sequences are MNHEY and SMNVEV (reference sequence). The J segment lost 6 bases and the V segment lost 5 bases, leaving 11 bases of the junction unmatched. The CDR3 consists of 15 residues. The CDR3 DNA reads TGTGCCAGCAGTCCGTGGACAGGGAGCTTTTCTGAAGCTTTCTTT. The encoded protein is CASSPWTGSFSEAFF.

The chain couples TRBV5-1 to TRBJ1-2, with 7 bases fitting TRBD1. Germline values: CDR1 SGHRS, CDR2 YFSETQ. V was pared by 3 bases and J by 3 bases, with 2 bases of the junction left unmatched. This CDR3 region has 13 residues. CDR3 sequence: CASSSGQDYGYTF. CDR3 bases: TGCGCCAGCAGCTCCGGACAGGACTATGGCTACACCTTC.

The chain links TRBV4-3 to TRBJ2-1; D is perhaps TRBD1 (5 bases). Germline V CDR1 and CDR2: LGHNA, YSLEER. Trimming cost V 0 bases and J 3 bases, with 9 bases left between them. CDR3 size: 15 residues. The DNA for the CDR3 is TGCGCCAGCAGCCAAGATCTCACAGGCTACAATGAGCAGTTCTTC. Encoded protein: CASSQDLTGYNEQFF.

The V call is TRBV11-3, the J call TRBJ2-5; TRBD2 agrees at 13 bases. V shed 5 bases, J shed 7 bases, and the junction held 7 bases outside the gene matches. Germline V gene data show CDR1 as SGHNT and CDR2 as YENEEA. The CDR3 extends over 15 amino acids. The CDR3 DNA is TGTGCCAGCAGCCCAGGGACTAGCGGGGCCTTGACCCAGTACTTC. Residues: CASSPGTSGALTQYF.

This clone was recorded only once. The CDR3, as DNA: TGTGCCAGCAGAAACCGGGACAGCGCTTTCAGGGACACCTTC. It specifies CASRNRDSAFRDTF. The rearrangement uses TRBV6-1 and TRBJ1-2; TRBD1 agrees at 7 bases. This CDR3 comprises 14 residues. Germline lookup yields CDR1 MNHNS and CDR2 SASEGT. V shed 6 bases, J shed 12 bases, and the junction held 16 bases outside the gene matches.

The rearrangement joins TRBV6-1 to TRBJ2-2; 10 positions match TRBD1. CDR1 and CDR2 from the germline V gene are MNHNS and SASEGT. This CDR3 is built from 16 residues. V was clipped by 4 bases and J by 4 bases; unmatched bases: 6. The chain's CDR3 is CASSAQGQGITGELFF. The CDR3 DNA reads TGTGCCAGCAGTGCCCAGGGACAGGGGATCACCGGGGAGCTGTTTTTT.

In this sample, this clone turned up once. The chain recombines TRBV30 with TRBJ1-1; 8 bases align to TRBD1. The CDR3 totals 15 residues. Germline CDR1 GTSNPN, CDR2 SVGIG (reference sequence). V dropped 3 bases and J dropped 3; count of bases not matched to a gene: 9. The CDR3 DNA reads as TGTGCCTGGAGCGCAAATTTACAGGGGGACACTGAAGCTTTCTTT. This translates into CAWSANLQGDTEAFF.

This clone was seen only once. The rearrangement joins TRBV11-2 to TRBJ1-1; no clear D gene. This CDR3 has 11 amino acids. The germline CDR1 and CDR2 sequences are SGHAT and FQNNGV. Trimming took 3 bases from V and 3 from J, leaving 2 bases between them. DNA of the CDR3: TGTGCCAGCAGCTTGGACACTGAAGCTTTCTTT. It is translated as CASSLDTEAFF.

The rearrangement joins TRBV5-1 to TRBJ2-2; TRBD1 aligns across 10 bases. This CDR3 spans 19 amino acids. Germline CDR1 is SGHRS and CDR2 is YFSETQ. With V trimmed by 5 bases and J by 0 bases, 13 bases remained unmatched. In nucleotides, the CDR3 is TGCGCCAGCAGTCCGAAGGGACAGGGGAGGAGAGCGAACACCGGGGAGCTGTTTTTT. It translates to CASSPKGQGRRANTGELFF.

The genes are TRBV6-5 and TRBJ1-5; D call uncertain. The CDR3 sequence is 14 residues long. The ends were cut back, 5 bases at V and 0 bases at J, with 8 bases in the middle. Germline V gene sequence: CDR1 MNHEY, CDR2 SVGAGI. Here the CDR3 reads CASSRTGSNQPQHF. CDR3 DNA: TGTGCCAGCAGTCGGACGGGTAGCAATCAGCCCCAGCATTTT.

The chain recombines TRBV5-6 with TRBJ2-1; D possibly corresponds to TRBD1 (6 bases). Trimming left V 4 bases short and J 6 bases short, with 23 bases between. This CDR3 is 17 amino acids long. Germline CDR1 SGHDT, CDR2 YYEEEE. The CDR3, as DNA: TGTGCCAGCAGCACTTTGGGGGAGACAGGATTATCCAATGAGCAGTTCTTC. Its protein is CASSTLGETGLSNEQFF.

The chain carries TRBV5-4 and TRBJ1-2; D might be TRBD1 (5 bases). Germline assignment: CDR1 SGHNT and CDR2 YYREEE (reference sequence). The germline V and J ends were trimmed by 0 bases and 4 bases, with 10 bases remaining between them. The length of the CDR3 is 14 residues. CDR3 amino acids: CASSLEAGTYGYTF. CDR3 nucleotide sequence: TGTGCCAGCAGCTTGGAGGCGGGGACCTATGGCTACACCTTC. Filled out from reference TRBV5-4 and TRBJ1-2, the complete variable domain reads ETGVTQSPTHLIKTRGQQVTLRCSSQSGHNTVSWYQQALGQGPQFIFQYYREEENGRGNFPPRFSGLQFPNYSSELNVNALELDDSALYLCASSLEAGTYGYTFGSGTRLTVV.

The chain carries TRBV5-6 and TRBJ2-2; possibly TRBD1 for D (6 bases). This CDR3 contains 16 residues. Germline CDR1 is SGHDT and CDR2 is YYEEEE. Between the trimmed V and J ends, which lost 1 base and 3 bases, there was a span of 13 bases. In nucleotides, the CDR3 is TGTGCCAGCAGCTTGATTACAGGGCTTTACACCGGGGAGCTGTTTTTT. It specifies CASSLITGLYTGELFF.

This rearrangement joins TRBV7-9 to TRBJ2-7; 8 positions agree with TRBD1. Germline V gene data show CDR1 as SEHNR and CDR2 as FQNEAQ (reference sequence). The CDR3 totals 15 residues. V lost 1 base and J lost 0; bases outside the gene matches: 2. The CDR3 DNA sequence: TGTGCCAGCAGCTTAGTAGGACAGGGCTCCTACGAGCAGTACTTC. Translated, it gives CASSLVGQGSYEQYF.

CDR3 DNA: TGTGCCAGCAGCTCCAAGGCCGGGACTATGAACAATGAGCAGTTCTTC. Translated: CASSSKAGTMNNEQFF. This chain uses TRBV5-4 with TRBJ2-1; 7 bases line up with TRBD2. The germline V gene has CDR1 SGHNT and CDR2 YYREEE (reference sequence). V shed 3 bases, J shed 5 bases, and the junction held 11 bases outside the gene matches. The CDR3 length is 16 residues.

The V and J genes are TRBV6-1 and TRBJ2-5, with D perhaps TRBD1 or TRBD2 (6 bases each). Germline CDR1 MNHNS, CDR2 SASEGT. Deletions cut 6 bases from V and 5 bases from J, with 10 bases between. The CDR3 loop spans 12 amino acids. In DNA form, the CDR3 reads TGTGCCAGCAGCCGAGGGGGGGAGACCCAGTACTTC. Amino acid sequence: CASSRGGETQYF.

The chain links TRBV11-2 to TRBJ1-3; TRBD1 might be the D (5 bases). Germline values: CDR1 SGHAT, CDR2 FQNNGV. Trimming pared 1 base from V and 4 bases from J, leaving 11 bases between. This CDR3 comprises 15 residues. CDR3 amino acids: CASSLVRGRGNTIYF. The DNA for the CDR3 is TGTGCCAGCAGCTTAGTCCGGGGCCGCGGAAACACCATATATTTT.

This clone was found once. The DNA for the CDR3 is TGTGCCAGCAGCTTAGAGGCGGATTCCTACAATGAGCAGTTCTTC. Amino acids: CASSLEADSYNEQFF. The chain combines TRBV11-2 with TRBJ2-1; D gene uncertain. The CDR3 is 15 amino acids. V dropped 0 bases and J dropped 1 base, with 7 bases sitting between them. Germline V lookup: CDR1 SGHAT, CDR2 FQNNGV. The full variable domain, its missing parts supplied by reference TRBV11-2 and TRBJ2-1, is EAGVAQSPRYKIIEKRQSVAFWCNPISGHATLYWYQQILGQGPKLLIQFQNNGVVDDSQLPKDRFSAERLKGVDSTLKIQPAKLEDSAVYLCASSLEADSYNEQFFGPGTRLTVL.

The chain has TRBV6-6 and TRBJ2-1; TRBD2 aligns across 12 bases. This CDR3 region has 15 residues. V trimming: 6 bases; J trimming: 6 bases; junction bases outside the gene matches: 6. The germline gives CDR1 MNHNY, CDR2 SVGAGI (reference sequence). CDR3 region: CASSLGLAGFNEQFF. Written as DNA, the CDR3 is TGTGCCAGCAGCCTTGGACTAGCGGGATTCAATGAGCAGTTCTTC.

This sequence joins TRBV7-9 and TRBJ2-7, with 8 bases lining up with TRBD1. Germline loops: CDR1 SEHNR, CDR2 FQNEAQ (reference sequence). J was trimmed by 3 bases and V by 5 bases; bases with no gene match: 9. The CDR3 length is 15 residues. The CDR3 loop is CASSRDRGQLYEQYF. DNA of the CDR3: TGTGCCAGCAGCCGCGACAGGGGCCAACTCTACGAGCAGTACTTC.